The rows below give T cell receptor beta chains drawn from one sample of a study of blood T cells in healthy people across ages. TCRdb used MiXCR to reprocess the 5' RACE reads, holding one entry per CDR3 protein. This sample has about 570,000 distinct CDR3 sequences; 25% to 30% occur once, and the top ten carry around a sixth. The sequenced sample was blood. Receptors were obtained from a woman in her 70s in good health. Both conserved end residues are part of each CDR3. The D gene is left open where the match is weak. Where a row states a size, it is once, few, many or the class of an expanded clone; other rows omit it.

few	TRBJ2-1	TRBV18	TRBD2	CASSRSGGASGEQFF	TGTGCCAGCTCACGAAGCGGGGGGGCCTCGGGTGAGCAGTTCTTC
.	TRBJ1-3	TRBV7-2	.	CASSPSPTPGNTIYF	TGTGCCAGCAGCCCATCGCCGACACCTGGAAACACCATATATTTT
.	TRBJ2-5	TRBV29-1	.	CSVEGQETQYF	TGCAGCGTTGAGGGCCAAGAGACCCAGTACTTC
few	TRBJ2-7	TRBV4-3	.	CASSQGTKTSYEQYF	TGCGCCAGCAGCCAAGGGACCAAAACCTCCTACGAGCAGTACTTC
.	TRBJ2-1	TRBV6-1	.	CASIRVLSYNEQFF	TGTGCCAGCATCAGGGTCCTCTCCTACAATGAGCAGTTCTTC
.	TRBJ1-1	TRBV18	.	CASLRLGTEAFF	TGTGCCAGCCTTCGTCTGGGCACTGAAGCTTTCTTT
.	TRBJ2-1	TRBV5-1	TRBD2	CASSIGTSGPGDEQFF	TGCGCCAGCAGCATTGGGACTAGCGGGCCGGGCGATGAGCAGTTCTTC
.	TRBJ2-5	TRBV12-3/TRBV12-4	TRBD2	CAGSDTSGGGQYF	TGTGCCGGCAGTGACACTAGCGGGGGGGGCCAGTACTTC
.	TRBJ1-2	TRBV7-2	.	CASSFPGAGYTF	TGTGCCAGCAGCTTCCCGGGGGCTGGCTACACCTTC
few	TRBJ2-7	TRBV9	.	CASSAVDGGPLTYEQYF	TGTGCCAGCAGCGCCGTCGACGGGGGCCCTCTCACCTACGAGCAGTACTTC
.	TRBJ2-3	TRBV12-3/TRBV12-4	TRBD2	CASSPRRLAGGVRADTQYF	TGTGCCAGCTCCCCGAGGAGACTAGCGGGGGGAGTACGCGCAGATACGCAGTATTTT
.	TRBJ2-3	TRBV7-3	.	CASSSSRSDTQYF	TGTGCCAGCAGCTCATCGAGGTCAGATACGCAGTATTTT
.	TRBJ2-1	TRBV7-2	TRBD2	CASSLQGSGGAGEQFF	TGTGCCAGCAGCCTTCAGGGTAGCGGGGGGGCAGGGGAGCAGTTCTTC
.	TRBJ1-4	TRBV7-9	.	CASSLVLSSTNEKLFF	TGTGCCAGCAGCTTAGTTCTTTCCTCAACTAATGAAAAACTGTTTTTT
few	TRBJ1-1	TRBV5-1	.	CASSLVLPSTEAFF	TGCGCCAGCAGCTTGGTTCTACCCTCCACTGAAGCTTTCTTT
few	TRBJ2-1	TRBV7-2	.	CASQGRASSYNEQFF	TGTGCCAGCCAGGGCCGAGCCAGCTCCTACAATGAGCAGTTCTTC
few	TRBJ2-2	TRBV30	.	CACPGPNTGELFF	TGTGCCTGTCCGGGACCCAACACCGGGGAGCTGTTTTTT
few	TRBJ1-4	TRBV4-2	TRBD1	CASSQGQGDTTNEKLFF	TGTGCCAGCAGCCAAGGACAGGGGGATACAACTAATGAAAAACTGTTTTTT
.	TRBJ2-5	TRBV5-1	.	CASSLGHQSETQYF	TGCGCCAGCAGCTTAGGACACCAGTCGGAGACCCAGTACTTC
few	TRBJ1-3	TRBV9	.	CASSKDSPISGNTIYF	TGTGCCAGCAGCAAGGACAGTCCGATCTCTGGAAACACCATATATTTT
.	TRBJ1-4	TRBV7-6	.	CASTLGQGTNEKLFF	TGTGCCAGCACCCTGGGGCAGGGGACTAATGAAAAACTGTTTTTT
once	TRBJ2-5	TRBV7-2	.	CASSQQGVNQETQYF	TGTGCCAGCAGCCAACAGGGTGTTAACCAAGAGACCCAGTACTTC
.	TRBJ2-4	TRBV4-3	.	CASSQGTGGTVQYF	TGCGCCAGCAGCCAAGGGACAGGAGGGACTGTTCAGTACTTC
few	TRBJ2-1	TRBV6-2/TRBV6-3	.	CASRRPSYSEQFF	TGTGCCAGCAGACGACCGTCCTATAGTGAGCAGTTCTTC
many	TRBJ1-2	TRBV6-2/TRBV6-3	.	CASSYSGYGYTF	TGTGCCAGCAGTTACTCCGGCTATGGCTACACCTTC
.	TRBJ1-5	TRBV12-5	.	CASGLGTHQPQHF	TGTGCTAGTGGTTTGGGGACACATCAGCCCCAGCATTTT
few	TRBJ1-4	TRBV4-2	.	CASSHGEVSEKLFF	TGTGCCAGCAGCCATGGGGAGGTCTCAGAAAAACTGTTTTTT
.	TRBJ2-1	TRBV6-5	TRBD1	CASSAGRRTGKPEQFF	TGTGCCAGCAGTGCCGGTAGAAGGACAGGGAAACCCGAGCAGTTCTTC
.	TRBJ2-3	TRBV20-1	.	CSARVMTGANTDTQYF	TGCAGTGCTAGAGTTATGACGGGGGCAAACACAGATACGCAGTATTTT
many	TRBJ2-7	TRBV10-3	TRBD2	CAISESSAGSYEQYF	TGTGCCATCAGTGAGTCCTCAGCGGGGTCCTACGAGCAGTACTTC
.	TRBJ2-7	TRBV12-3/TRBV12-4	TRBD2	CASSGDYTSYEQYF	TGTGCCAGCAGTGGGGACTACACGTCCTACGAGCAGTACTTC
few	TRBJ2-4	TRBV5-6	TRBD1	CASRLTGARLAKNIQYF	TGTGCCAGCAGGCTGACAGGGGCCAGACTAGCCAAAAACATTCAGTACTTC
few	TRBJ2-6	TRBV7-2	.	CASSTQPGGTGANVLTF	TGTGCCAGCAGCACACAGCCCGGCGGGACGGGGGCCAACGTCCTGACTTTC
.	TRBJ2-5	TRBV5-4	TRBD2	CASSFGTTETQYF	TGTGCCAGCAGCTTCGGGACTACAGAGACCCAGTACTTC
many	TRBJ2-1	TRBV28	TRBD2	CASSPTTPMLTSGRRNEQFF	TGTGCCAGCAGTCCCACCACGCCCATGTTGACTAGCGGGAGAAGGAATGAGCAGTTCTTC
few	TRBJ2-5	TRBV5-1	.	CASSLAMETQYF	TGCGCCAGCAGCTTGGCCATGGAGACCCAGTACTTC
few	TRBJ1-2	TRBV6-6	TRBD1	CASRFAGGYGYTF	TGTGCCAGCAGATTTGCAGGGGGGTATGGCTACACCTTC
.	TRBJ2-6	TRBV6-2/TRBV6-3	.	CASSYGSGANVLTF	TGTGCCAGCAGTTATGGCTCTGGGGCCAACGTCCTGACTTTC
.	TRBJ2-4	TRBV29-1	.	CSVDDGDKNIQYF	TGCAGCGTTGACGACGGGGACAAAAACATTCAGTACTTC
.	TRBJ2-1	TRBV6-2/TRBV6-3	.	CASAPGTYNEQFF	TGTGCCAGCGCTCCGGGGACCTACAATGAGCAGTTCTTC
.	TRBJ1-1	TRBV5-1	TRBD1	CASSLTLTGGVKTEAFF	TGCGCCAGCAGCTTGACCCTGACAGGGGGCGTAAAGACTGAAGCTTTCTTT
.	TRBJ2-5	TRBV20-1	.	CSASPQRTRQETQYF	TGCAGTGCTTCGCCTCAGCGTACCCGTCAAGAGACCCAGTACTTC
few	TRBJ2-1	TRBV4-2	TRBD2	CASSQVGLAGYEQFF	TGTGCCAGCAGCCAAGTTGGGCTAGCGGGGTATGAGCAGTTCTTC
.	TRBJ2-7	TRBV7-7	.	CASSLGQFPYEQYF	TGTGCCAGCAGCTTAGGACAGTTTCCCTACGAGCAGTACTTC
few	TRBJ1-1	TRBV12-3/TRBV12-4	.	CASSLGQPLNTEAFF	TGTGCCAGCAGTTTAGGGCAGCCTCTGAACACTGAAGCTTTCTTT
few	TRBJ2-7	TRBV3-1	TRBD2	CASLTAGGLVTPCYEQYF	TGTGCCAGCCTTACAGCGGGGGGCCTTGTCACCCCGTGCTACGAGCAGTACTTC